This T cell receptor (beta chain) was documented in a study of blood T cell repertoires in COVID-19. Measured with immunoSEQ multiplex PCR; TCRdb has only the in-frame clones, and not every one. Of around 110,000 clones listed, 80% to 90% are singletons. Trimming cost V 2 bases and J 0 bases, with 8 bases left between them. The germline V gene has CDR1 LGHNA and CDR2 YSLEER. The CDR3 is 15 amino acids. The TCR comes from a man aged 35 to 55 with acute or convalescent COVID-19. The specimen sequenced was peripheral blood. V gene TRBV4-3 combines with J gene TRBJ2-1; no clear D gene. CDR3 DNA sequence: TGCGCCAGCAGCCAACAGTTCAGCTCCTACAATGAGCAGTTCTTC. Translation gives CASSQQFSSYNEQFF.